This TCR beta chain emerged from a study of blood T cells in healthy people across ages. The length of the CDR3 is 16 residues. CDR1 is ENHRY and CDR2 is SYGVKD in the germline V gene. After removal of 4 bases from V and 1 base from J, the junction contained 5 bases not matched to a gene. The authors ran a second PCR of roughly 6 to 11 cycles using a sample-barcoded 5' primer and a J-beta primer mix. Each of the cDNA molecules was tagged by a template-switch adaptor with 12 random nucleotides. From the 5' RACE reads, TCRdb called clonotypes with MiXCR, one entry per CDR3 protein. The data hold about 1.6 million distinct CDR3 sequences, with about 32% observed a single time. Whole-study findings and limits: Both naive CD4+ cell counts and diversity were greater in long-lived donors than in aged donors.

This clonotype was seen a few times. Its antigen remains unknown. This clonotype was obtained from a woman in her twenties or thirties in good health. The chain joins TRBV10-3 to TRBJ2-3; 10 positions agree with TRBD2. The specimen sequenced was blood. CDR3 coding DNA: TGTGCCATCAGTGTTCAGCGGGGGGGCGGCACAGATACGCAGTATTTT. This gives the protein CAISVQRGGGTDTQYF.